This TCR beta chain was retrieved from a study of blood T cell repertoires in COVID-19. The length of the CDR3 is 15 residues. V was pared by 2 bases and J by 5 bases, with 3 bases of the junction left unmatched. Germline V gene data show CDR1 as MNHEY and CDR2 as SMNVEV (reference sequence). Profiled with immunoSEQ multiplex PCR; TCRdb holds only in-frame clones, not every one. Among around 62,000 clones listed, 88% were seen once. Participants came from about 23 US areas, aged about 18 to 100 years. The sample comprised PBMCs or T cells enriched from blood (not recorded which). The clonotype comes from a woman aged 40 to 50 who had recovered from COVID-19. The J gene is TRBJ1-6, the V gene TRBV27; 7 nucleotides line up with TRBD1. The CDR3 protein is CASSLRGPHNSPLHF. CDR3 bases: TGTGCCAGCAGTTTAAGGGGGCCCCATAATTCACCCCTCCACTTT.